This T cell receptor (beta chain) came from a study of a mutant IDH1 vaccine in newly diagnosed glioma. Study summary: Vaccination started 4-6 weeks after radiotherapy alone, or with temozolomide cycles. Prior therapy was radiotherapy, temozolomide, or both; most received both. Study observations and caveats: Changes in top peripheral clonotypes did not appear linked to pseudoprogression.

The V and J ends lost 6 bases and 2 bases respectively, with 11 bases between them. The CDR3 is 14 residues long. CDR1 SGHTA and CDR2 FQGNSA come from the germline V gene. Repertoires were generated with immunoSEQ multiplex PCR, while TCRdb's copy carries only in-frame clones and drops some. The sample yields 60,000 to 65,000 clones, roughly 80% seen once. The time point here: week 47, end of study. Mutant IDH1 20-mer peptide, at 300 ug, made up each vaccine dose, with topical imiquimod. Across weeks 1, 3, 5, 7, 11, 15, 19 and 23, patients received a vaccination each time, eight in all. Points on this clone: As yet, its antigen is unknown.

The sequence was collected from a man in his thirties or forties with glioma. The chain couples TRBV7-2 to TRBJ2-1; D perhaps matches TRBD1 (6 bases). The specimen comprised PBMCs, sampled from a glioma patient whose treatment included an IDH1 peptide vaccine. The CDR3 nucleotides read TGTGCCAGCAGTTTCCGGGACACCTACAATGAGCAGTTCTTC. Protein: CASSFRDTYNEQFF.